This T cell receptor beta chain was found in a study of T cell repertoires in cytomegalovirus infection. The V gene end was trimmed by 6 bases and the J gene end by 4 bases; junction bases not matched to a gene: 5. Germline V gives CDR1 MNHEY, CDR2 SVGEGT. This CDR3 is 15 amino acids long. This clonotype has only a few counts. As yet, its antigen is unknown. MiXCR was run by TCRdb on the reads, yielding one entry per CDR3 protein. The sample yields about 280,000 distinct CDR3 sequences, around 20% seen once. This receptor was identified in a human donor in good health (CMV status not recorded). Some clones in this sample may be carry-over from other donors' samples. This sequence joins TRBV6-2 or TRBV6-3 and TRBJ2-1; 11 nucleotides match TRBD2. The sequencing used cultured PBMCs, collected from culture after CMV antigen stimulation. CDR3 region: CASRDLAGGYNEQFF. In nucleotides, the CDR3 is TGTGCCAGCAGAGATCTAGCGGGAGGATACAATGAGCAGTTCTTC.